Listed below are T cell receptor beta chains from one sample, sequenced in a study of cytomegalovirus exposure and HLA in healthy donors. Produced via immunoSEQ multiplex PCR; TCRdb's table is partial and in-frame only. The data contain 150,000 to 200,000 clones, about three quarters of them singletons. The sequenced sample was PBMCs. The receptors were gathered from a man between 18 and 29 years old in good health and CMV-seropositive. Both conserved end residues are part of each CDR3. A D gene is named only where the DNA matches it firmly. Size is omitted from some rows. Given values are once, few, many or a class for expanded clones.

.	TRBV5-1	TRBJ2-2	.	CASSFSGSSGANTGELFF	TGCGCCAGCAGCTTTTCGGGGTCCTCCGGCGCGAACACCGGGGAGCTGTTTTTT
.	TRBV9	TRBJ1-4	few	CASSVGSGPEKLFF	TGTGCCAGCAGCGTAGGGTCAGGGCCCGAAAAACTGTTTTTT
.	TRBV7-9	TRBJ1-4	.	CASSLSGEKLFF	TGTGCCAGCAGCTTAAGCGGGGAAAAACTGTTTTTT
TRBD1	TRBV7-3	TRBJ2-5	.	CASSTLQGARETQYF	TGTGCCAGCAGCACCCTACAGGGGGCGCGTGAGACCCAGTACTTC
TRBD2	TRBV4-1	TRBJ2-1	once	CASSQGPGLAIFNEQFF	TGCGCCAGCAGCCAGGGGCCGGGACTAGCTATCTTCAATGAGCAGTTCTTC
.	TRBV28	TRBJ2-3	few	CASSLSGILDTQYF	TGTGCCAGCAGTTTATCCGGGATTTTGGATACGCAGTATTTT
TRBD1	TRBV6-4	TRBJ1-5	.	CASSGEDRKEWGSNQPQHF	TGTGCCAGCAGTGGAGAGGACAGGAAAGAATGGGGTTCCAATCAGCCCCAGCATTTT
TRBD1	TRBV5-6	TRBJ1-2	.	CASSAGQSYGYTF	TGTGCCAGCAGCGCGGGACAGTCCTATGGCTACACCTTC
.	TRBV7-9	TRBJ2-3	few	CASTPSGVADTDTQYF	TGTGCCAGCACCCCCAGCGGAGTAGCGGACACAGATACGCAGTATTTT
.	TRBV11-2	TRBJ1-6	.	CASKVAQANSPLHF	TGTGCCAGCAAAGTCGCACAGGCAAATTCACCCCTCCACTTT
TRBD1	TRBV6-1	TRBJ2-5	few	CASQGAGWETQYF	TGTGCCAGCCAGGGGGCGGGCTGGGAGACCCAGTACTTC
TRBD1	TRBV10-3	TRBJ2-5	.	CAASGGTGSQETQYF	TGTGCCGCCTCAGGAGGGACAGGGAGTCAAGAGACCCAGTACTTC
.	TRBV19	TRBJ2-1	once	CASSKVAASSYNEQFF	TGTGCCAGTAGCAAAGTAGCGGCCAGCTCCTACAATGAGCAGTTCTTC
TRBD1	TRBV10-3	TRBJ1-3	.	CATGDRTDPGNTIYF	TGTGCCACCGGGGACAGGACGGACCCTGGAAACACCATATATTTT